This T cell receptor beta chain was captured by sequencing in a study of identical twins. As to this clonotype: Its antigen is not identified.

Each CDR3 protein is one row after TCRdb ran MiXCR on the 5' RACE reads. The sample includes around 510,000 distinct CDR3 sequences, more than 13% seen only once; the top ten take approximately 0.98%. Broader study findings: It was out-of-frame TCR alpha sharing in monozygotic twins that models underestimated. Clonotypes of the beta chain that were abundant in cord blood carried fewer insertions (memory repertoires showed none). Twins shared beta out-of-frame sequences in excess, but this excess was weaker.

The data were also submitted as part of a second study, on yellow fever vaccine responses in identical twins.

This receptor was identified in a woman under 30 in good health. What was sequenced was CD4+ T cells sorted from blood.

DNA for the CDR3: TGTGCCACCAGCGACGCTGGACTCAACGGGCAGTTCTTC. This sequence encodes CATSDAGLNGQFF. The chain links TRBV15 to TRBJ2-1; D is perhaps TRBD2 (5 bases). Per germline, CDR1 LNHNV and CDR2 YYDKDF (reference sequence). The V and J ends lost 5 bases and 12 bases respectively, with 17 bases between them. The CDR3 totals 13 residues. The whole variable domain, filled in from reference TRBV15 and TRBJ2-1, reads DAMVIQNPRYQVTQFGKPVTLSCSQTLNHNVMYWYQQKSSQAPKLLFHYYDKDFNNEADTPDNFQSRRPNTSFCFLDIRSPGLGDTAMYLCATSDAGLNGQFFGPGTRLTVL.